These T cell receptor beta chains were read from a single sample in a study of patients and donors after allogeneic stem cell transplantation. TCRdb called the RT-PCR reads again in MiXCR, with one record for every CDR3 protein. This table holds about 960,000 distinct CDR3 sequences, 18% found once. Specimen: blood, either unsorted or a sorted T cell fraction (not recorded which). The receptors were sampled from a human donor who was either an allogeneic HSCT recipient or a stem cell or donor lymphocyte infusion donor (not recorded which). It is not recorded whose cells these are; they may come from a transplant donor. CDR3s include the opening cysteine and the closing phenylalanine or tryptophan. A D gene is named only where the DNA matches it firmly. Clone size is stated in some rows and not others, as once, few, many or a class when expanded.

clone size | J gene | V gene | D gene | CDR3 protein | CDR3 DNA
few | TRBJ1-5 | TRBV6-5 | NA | CASRRANQPQHF | TGTGCCAGCCGACGGGCTAATCAGCCCCAGCATTTT
many | TRBJ2-5 | TRBV12-3/TRBV12-4 | NA | CASSLGQYQETQYF | TGTGCCAGCAGTTTAGGGCAGTACCAAGAGACCCAGTACTTC
NA | TRBJ2-7 | TRBV29-1 | TRBD2 | CSVEAASGLYEQYF | TGCAGCGTTGAGGCGGCTAGCGGGCTGTACGAGCAGTACTTC
NA | TRBJ2-3 | TRBV4-2 | TRBD2 | CASSQVGTTGGTDTQYF | TGTGCCAGCAGCCAGGTCGGGACTACGGGAGGCACAGATACGCAGTATTTT
NA | TRBJ1-1 | TRBV9 | NA | CASSVDMRSEAFF | TGTGCCAGCAGCGTAGATATGAGGAGTGAAGCTTTCTTT
once | TRBJ2-2 | TRBV5-1 | NA | CASRRGTDGELFF | TGCGCCAGCAGACGGGGGACCGACGGGGAGCTGTTTTTT
many | TRBJ2-1 | TRBV5-1 | TRBD2 | CASSLVAGGPNEQFF | TGCGCCAGCAGCTTAGTAGCGGGGGGGCCCAATGAGCAGTTCTTC
many | TRBJ1-1 | TRBV12-3/TRBV12-4 | TRBD1 | CASRPDRVTEAFF | TGTGCCAGCAGACCCGACAGGGTTACTGAAGCTTTCTTT
few | TRBJ2-3 | TRBV18 | NA | CASSPVPFTDTQYF | TGTGCCAGCTCACCCGTCCCGTTCACAGATACGCAGTATTTT
NA | TRBJ1-4 | TRBV11-2 | NA | CASSVFIWGGRNEKLFF | TGTGCCAGCAGCGTGTTCATTTGGGGCGGACGAAATGAAAAACTGTTTTTT
few | TRBJ1-2 | TRBV4-1 | NA | CASSQDSREPYGYTF | TGCGCCAGCAGCCAAGACTCCCGGGAACCTTATGGCTACACCTTC
NA | TRBJ1-1 | TRBV2 | NA | CASSEGLQGRAFF | TGTGCCAGCAGTGAGGGGCTGCAGGGAAGAGCTTTCTTT
few | TRBJ2-7 | TRBV12-3/TRBV12-4 | TRBD1 | CASRYGQGRVYEQYF | TGTGCCAGCAGATACGGACAGGGGCGCGTCTACGAGCAGTACTTC
NA | TRBJ1-2 | TRBV12-3/TRBV12-4 | TRBD1 | CASSLGGTARNYGYTF | TGTGCCAGCAGTTTGGGGGGGACAGCTCGAAACTATGGCTACACCTTC
few | TRBJ1-6 | TRBV5-1 | TRBD1 | CASSSGQGDSPLHF | TGCGCCAGCAGCTCTGGACAGGGAGATTCACCCCTCCACTTT
many | TRBJ2-3 | TRBV4-2 | NA | CASSQEGLNPSPHDTQYF | TGTGCCAGCAGCCAAGAGGGTCTGAATCCCTCCCCCCACGATACGCAGTATTTT
NA | TRBJ2-7 | TRBV3-1 | NA | CASSQFWGNRSYEQYF | TGTGCCAGCAGCCAATTCTGGGGTAACCGGTCCTACGAGCAGTACTTC
NA | TRBJ2-7 | TRBV6-1 | TRBD1 | CASSKQGFGSEQYF | TGTGCCAGCAGTAAACAGGGGTTCGGCAGCGAGCAGTACTTC
NA | TRBJ2-5 | TRBV5-1 | TRBD2 | CASSPGTSGGQYQETQYF | TGCGCCAGCAGCCCGGGGACTAGCGGGGGCCAGTACCAAGAGACCCAGTACTTC
NA | TRBJ1-1 | TRBV20-1 | NA | CSARALRRGNTEAFF | TGCAGTGCTAGAGCCCTCCGCAGGGGGAACACTGAAGCTTTCTTT
NA | TRBJ2-1 | TRBV5-1 | NA | CASSRAAASTNPQFF | TGCGCCAGCAGCCGGGCGGCAGCCAGCACTAACCCTCAGTTCTTC
few | TRBJ2-7 | TRBV20-1 | TRBD2 | CSATRTSGRNRTIYEQYF | TGCAGTGCTACTCGGACTAGCGGACGAAACAGAACAATCTACGAGCAGTACTTC
NA | TRBJ2-1 | TRBV5-1 | TRBD2 | CASSIEREGDEQFF | TGCGCCAGCAGTATCGAGCGGGAGGGCGATGAGCAGTTCTTC
NA | TRBJ2-5 | TRBV20-1 | NA | CSARDSTLRETQYF | TGCAGTGCTAGAGATTCCACACTAAGAGAGACCCAGTACTTC
NA | TRBJ1-3 | TRBV7-2 | NA | CASSSPNSGNTIYF | TGTGCCAGCAGTTCTCCGAACTCTGGAAACACCATATATTTT
many | TRBJ1-5 | TRBV20-1 | TRBD1 | CSASPGGNQPQHF | TGCAGTGCTAGCCCAGGGGGAAATCAGCCCCAGCATTTT
few | TRBJ1-2 | TRBV5-1 | TRBD1 | CASSHGTAVEGYTF | TGCGCCAGCAGCCACGGGACAGCGGTGGAGGGCTACACCTTC
NA | TRBJ2-1 | TRBV2 | TRBD2 | CAGRLAGFHNEQFF | TGTGCCGGTAGACTAGCGGGGTTCCACAATGAGCAGTTCTTC
NA | TRBJ2-1 | TRBV29-1 | TRBD2 | CSTLGGDQAFMKFF | TGCAGCACCCTTGGGGGGGACCAAGCGTTCATGAAGTTCTTC
many | TRBJ2-7 | TRBV4-1 | NA | CASSQGPEQYF | TGTGCCAGCAGCCAAGGACCCGAGCAGTACTTC
NA | TRBJ1-1 | TRBV11-3 | NA | CASSFIQENTEAFF | TGTGCCAGCAGCTTTATTCAGGAGAACACTGAAGCTTTCTTT
few | TRBJ1-2 | TRBV13 | TRBD1 | CASSLDRGTYGYTF | TGTGCCAGCAGCTTAGACAGGGGGACGTATGGCTACACCTTC